The TCR beta chain under discussion was sequenced for a study of blood T cell repertoires in COVID-19. Study-level information: In each case, the material was cDNA or gDNA derived from T cells, B-cell-depleted T cells, or PBMCs.

Those who participated ranged in age from about 18 to 89 years and resided in about two dozen US areas. Profiling relied on immunoSEQ multiplex PCR, and the TCRdb table lists in-frame clones only, not all of them. The table has some 200,000 clones, around 90% seen once. Germline V CDR1 and CDR2: LNHDA, SQIVND (reference sequence). This CDR3 has 14 residues. Deletions cut 3 bases from V and 8 bases from J, with 16 bases between. Specimen: PBMCs or T cells enriched from blood (not recorded which). This clonotype was obtained from a man aged 18 to 29 with acute COVID-19. This chain uses TRBV19 with TRBJ1-1; D is undetermined. The CDR3: CASSMGLAGYEAFF. DNA of the CDR3: TGTGCCAGTAGTATGGGCCTGGCGGGATACGAAGCTTTCTTT.